This TCR beta chain was recorded in a study of breast tumors, draining lymph nodes, adjacent tissues. General observations from the study: Tumor and nontumor repertoires were significantly more similar in luminal-like than in basal-like breast cancer.

The lymph nodes were axillary draining lymph nodes from breast cancer patients. A remark on this clonotype: Its antigen is currently unknown. This may be a read error, as it is one base from a much larger clone.

TCRdb recomputed calls from the multiplex PCR reads with MiXCR, one row per CDR3 protein. The sample yields about 200,000 distinct CDR3 sequences, 31% seen once. The CDR3 sequence is 15 residues long. In germline, CDR1 is SEHNR, CDR2 FQNEAQ (reference sequence). The receptor was isolated from a female donor with breast cancer. Some clones in this sample may be carry-over from other donors' samples. The source material was axillary lymph node tissue. The chain links TRBV7-9 to TRBJ2-5; perhaps TRBD2 as D (6 bases). CDR3 DNA: TGTGCCAGCAGCTCGGACGGACGGGGGATTGAGACCCAGCACTTC. Protein product: CASSSDGRGIETQHF.